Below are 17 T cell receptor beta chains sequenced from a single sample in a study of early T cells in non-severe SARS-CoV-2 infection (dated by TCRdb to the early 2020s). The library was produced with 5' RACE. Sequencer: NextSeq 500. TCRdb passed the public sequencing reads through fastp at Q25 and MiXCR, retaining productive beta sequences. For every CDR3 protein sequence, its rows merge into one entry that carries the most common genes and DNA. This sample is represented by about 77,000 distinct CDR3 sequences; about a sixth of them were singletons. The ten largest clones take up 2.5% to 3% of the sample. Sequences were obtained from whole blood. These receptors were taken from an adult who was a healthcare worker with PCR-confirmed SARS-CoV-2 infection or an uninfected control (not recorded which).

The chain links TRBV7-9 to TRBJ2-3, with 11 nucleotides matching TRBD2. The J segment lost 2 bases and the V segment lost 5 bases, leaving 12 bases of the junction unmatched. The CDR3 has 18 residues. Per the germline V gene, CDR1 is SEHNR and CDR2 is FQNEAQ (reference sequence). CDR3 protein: CASSPRVLAGGYTDTQYF. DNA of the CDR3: TGTGCCAGCAGCCCACGAGTCCTAGCGGGGGGTTACACAGATACGCAGTATTTT. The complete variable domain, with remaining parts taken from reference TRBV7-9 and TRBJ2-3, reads DTGVSQNPRHKITKRGQNVTFRCDPISEHNRLYWYRQTLGQGPEFLTYFQNEAQLEKSRLLSDRFSAERPKGSFSTLEIQRTEQGDSAMYLCASSPRVLAGGYTDTQYFGPGTRLTVL.

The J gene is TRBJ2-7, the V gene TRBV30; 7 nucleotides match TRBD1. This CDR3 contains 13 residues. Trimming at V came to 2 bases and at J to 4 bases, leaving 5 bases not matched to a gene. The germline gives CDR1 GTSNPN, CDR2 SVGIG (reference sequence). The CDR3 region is CAWSTGVLYEQYF. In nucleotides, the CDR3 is TGTGCCTGGAGTACAGGGGTCTTGTACGAGCAGTACTTC.

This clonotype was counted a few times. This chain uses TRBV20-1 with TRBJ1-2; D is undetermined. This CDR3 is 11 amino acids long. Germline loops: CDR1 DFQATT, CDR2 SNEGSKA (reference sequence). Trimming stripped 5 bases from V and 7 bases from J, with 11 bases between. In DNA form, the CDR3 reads TGCAGTGCTCCCGGACTAAGTGGCTACACCTTC. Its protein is CSAPGLSGYTF.

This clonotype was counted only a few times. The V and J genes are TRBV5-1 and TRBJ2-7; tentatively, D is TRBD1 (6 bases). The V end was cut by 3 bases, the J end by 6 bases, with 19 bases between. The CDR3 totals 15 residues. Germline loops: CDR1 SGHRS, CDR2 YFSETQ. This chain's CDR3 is CASSSLPGVESEQYF. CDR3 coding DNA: TGCGCCAGCAGCTCATTGCCAGGGGTAGAGTCCGAGCAGTACTTC. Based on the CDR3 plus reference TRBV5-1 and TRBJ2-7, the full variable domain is KAGVTQTPRYLIKTRGQQVTLSCSPISGHRSVSWYQQTPGQGLQFLFEYFSETQRNKGNFPGRFSGRQFSNSRSEMNVSTLELGDSALYLCASSSLPGVESEQYFGPGTRLTVT.

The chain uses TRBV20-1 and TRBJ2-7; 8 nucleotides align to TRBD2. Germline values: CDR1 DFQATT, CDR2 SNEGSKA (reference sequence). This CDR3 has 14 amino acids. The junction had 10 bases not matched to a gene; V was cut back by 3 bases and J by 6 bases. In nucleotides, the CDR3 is TGCAGTGCTAGTTCAACTAGCGGATCTAGCGAGCAGTACTTC. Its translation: CSASSTSGSSEQYF.

As DNA, the CDR3 is TGCAGTGCTATCCCGACAGGGAGCAATCAGCCCCAGCATTTT. Amino acid sequence: CSAIPTGSNQPQHF. This sequence joins TRBV20-1 and TRBJ1-5; 7 positions agree with TRBD1. This CDR3 contains 14 residues. Germline-derived CDR1 and CDR2 are DFQATT and SNEGSKA (reference sequence). J gave up 1 base and V 4 bases, and 4 bases lay outside the gene matches.

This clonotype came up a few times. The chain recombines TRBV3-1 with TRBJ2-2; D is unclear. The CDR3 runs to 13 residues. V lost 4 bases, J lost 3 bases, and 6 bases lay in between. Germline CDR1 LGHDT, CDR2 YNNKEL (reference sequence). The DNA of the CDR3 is TGTGCCAGCAGCCCATGGGACACCGGGGAGCTGTTTTTT. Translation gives CASSPWDTGELFF. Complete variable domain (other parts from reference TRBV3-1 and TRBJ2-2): DTAVSQTPKYLVTQMGNDKSIKCEQNLGHDTMYWYKQDSKKFLKIMFSYNNKELIINETVPNRFSPKSPDKAHLNLHINSLELGDSAVYFCASSPWDTGELFFGEGSRLTVL.

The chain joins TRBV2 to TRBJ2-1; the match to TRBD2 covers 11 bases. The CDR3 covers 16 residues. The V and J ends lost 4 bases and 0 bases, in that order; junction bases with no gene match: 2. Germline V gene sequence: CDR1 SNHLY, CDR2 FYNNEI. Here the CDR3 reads CASSGLAGSSYNEQFF. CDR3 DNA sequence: TGTGCCAGCAGTGGACTAGCGGGGAGCTCCTACAATGAGCAGTTCTTC.

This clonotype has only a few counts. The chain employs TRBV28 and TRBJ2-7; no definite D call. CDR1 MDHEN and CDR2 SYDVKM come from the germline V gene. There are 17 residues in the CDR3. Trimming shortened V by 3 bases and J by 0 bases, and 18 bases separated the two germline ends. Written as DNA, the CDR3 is TGTGCCAGCAGTTTTATGAGGCTGGATGCCCGCTCCTACGAGCAGTACTTC. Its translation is CASSFMRLDARSYEQYF.

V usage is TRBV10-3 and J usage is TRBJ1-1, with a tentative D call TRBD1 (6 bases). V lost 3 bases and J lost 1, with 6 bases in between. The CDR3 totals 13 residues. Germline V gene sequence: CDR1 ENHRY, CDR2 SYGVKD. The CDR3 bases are TGTGCCATCAGTGAACAGGGGAACACTGAAGCTTTCTTT. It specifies CAISEQGNTEAFF.

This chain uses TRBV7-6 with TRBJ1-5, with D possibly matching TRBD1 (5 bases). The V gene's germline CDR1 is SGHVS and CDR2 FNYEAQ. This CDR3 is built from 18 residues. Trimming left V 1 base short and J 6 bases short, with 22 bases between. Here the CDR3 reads CASSLEGRGSLEAQPQHF. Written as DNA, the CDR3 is TGTGCCAGCAGCTTAGAAGGGAGGGGATCCCTAGAGGCTCAGCCCCAGCATTTT.

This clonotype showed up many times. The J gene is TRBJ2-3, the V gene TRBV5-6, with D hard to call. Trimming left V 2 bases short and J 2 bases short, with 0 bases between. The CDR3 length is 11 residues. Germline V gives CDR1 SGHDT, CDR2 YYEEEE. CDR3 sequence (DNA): TGTGCCAGCAGCTTCACAGATACGCAGTATTTT. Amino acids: CASSFTDTQYF.

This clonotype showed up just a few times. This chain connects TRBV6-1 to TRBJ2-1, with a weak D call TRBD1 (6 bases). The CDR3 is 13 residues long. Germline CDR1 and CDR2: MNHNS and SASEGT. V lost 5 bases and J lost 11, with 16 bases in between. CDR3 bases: TGTGCCAGCAGTCCCATCCCAGGGGCGCAGCAGTTCTTC. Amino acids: CASSPIPGAQQFF.

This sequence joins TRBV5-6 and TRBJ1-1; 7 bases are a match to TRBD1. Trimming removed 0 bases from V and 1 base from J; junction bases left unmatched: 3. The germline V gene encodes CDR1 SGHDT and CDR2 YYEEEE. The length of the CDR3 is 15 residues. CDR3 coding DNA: TGTGCCAGCAGCTTGGTGGGACAGCCGAACACTGAAGCTTTCTTT. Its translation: CASSLVGQPNTEAFF.

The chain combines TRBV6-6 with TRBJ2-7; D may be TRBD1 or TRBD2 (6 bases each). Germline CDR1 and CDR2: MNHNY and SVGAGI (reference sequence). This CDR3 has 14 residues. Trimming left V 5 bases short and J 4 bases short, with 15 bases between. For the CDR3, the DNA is TGTGCCAGCAGTCTCTGGGGGGCGCGGTACGAGCAGTACTTC. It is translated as CASSLWGARYEQYF.

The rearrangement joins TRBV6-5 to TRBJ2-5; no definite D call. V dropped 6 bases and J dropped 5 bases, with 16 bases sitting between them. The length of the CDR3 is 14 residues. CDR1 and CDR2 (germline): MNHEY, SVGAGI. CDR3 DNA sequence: TGTGCCAGCAGCCCGGTGACCCTGGGGGAGACCCAGTACTTC. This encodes CASSPVTLGETQYF.

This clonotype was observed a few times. The CDR3, as DNA: TGCAGTGCTGGGGCAGGGGGCGCCCCCTACGAGCAGTACTTC. It yields the protein CSAGAGGAPYEQYF. V usage is TRBV20-1 and J usage is TRBJ2-7, with 8 nucleotides matching TRBD1. The germline CDR1 and CDR2 sequences are DFQATT and SNEGSKA (reference sequence). Trimming cost V 5 bases and J 2 bases; bases outside gene matches: 8. There are 14 residues in the CDR3.